Below, 29 T cell receptor beta chains from the same sample are listed, as sequenced in a study of shared clonotypes between healthy human individuals. Sequencing was performed with immunoSEQ multiplex PCR; in TCRdb, only in-frame clones are kept and a portion is missing. The sample has roughly 220,000 clones, over 60% seen once. The sample comprised memory CD4+ T cells sorted from blood. Subset indicated: CD45RA-negative fraction. The source is a man aged 25-45 years in good health.

The chain uses TRBV15 and TRBJ1-5, with D hard to call. Germline V lookup: CDR1 LNHNV, CDR2 YYDKDF (reference sequence). Trimming removed 6 bases at V and 1 base at J, with 10 bases between. The CDR3 spans 14 residues. This CDR3 is CATSWAKSNQPQHF. In DNA form, the CDR3 reads TGTGCCACCAGTTGGGCTAAAAGCAATCAGCCCCAGCATTTT.

The chain is built from TRBV7-7 and TRBJ2-1; 7 nucleotides line up with TRBD2. This CDR3 has 13 residues. V gave up 3 bases and J gave up 7 bases; unmatched junction bases: 3. Germline lookup yields CDR1 SSHAT and CDR2 FNYEAQ (reference sequence). DNA of the CDR3: TGTGCCAGCAGCTTGGGCGGGAGTAATGAGCAGTTCTTC. This encodes CASSLGGSNEQFF. The whole variable domain, filled in from reference TRBV7-7 and TRBJ2-1, reads GAGVSQSPRYKVTKRGQDVTLRCDPISSHATLYWYQQALGQGPEFLTYFNYEAQPDKSGLPSDRFSAERPEGSISTLTIQRTEQRDSAMYRCASSLGGSNEQFFGPGTRLTVL.

The CDR3 nucleotides read TGTGCCAGCAGCCCACATCGCGAGCAGTACTTC. Its protein product is CASSPHREQYF. The chain is built from TRBV28 and TRBJ2-7; D is ambiguous. The CDR3 spans 11 residues. The V and J ends lost 6 bases and 6 bases respectively, with 9 bases between them. Germline CDR1 MDHEN, CDR2 SYDVKM.

This clone was recorded only once. The chain employs TRBV7-9 and TRBJ1-3; D remains ambiguous. This CDR3 has 15 residues. The germline CDR1 and CDR2 sequences are SEHNR and FQNEAQ (reference sequence). V gave up 10 bases and J gave up 0 bases, with 16 bases separating them. This CDR3 is CAIRPRRVSGNTIYF. CDR3 coding DNA: TGTGCCATCCGCCCCCGACGGGTCTCTGGAAACACCATATATTTT.

This clone was detected ten times or more. The chain uses TRBV5-6 and TRBJ2-1, with D tentatively TRBD1 (5 bases). The germline CDR1 and CDR2 sequences are SGHDT and YYEEEE. The ends were cut back, 7 bases at V and 0 bases at J, with 20 bases in the middle. The CDR3 runs 17 residues. In DNA, the CDR3 is TGTGCCAGCTCAGTCATAACCCGGACAAGCTCCTACAATGAGCAGTTCTTC. It is translated as CASSVITRTSSYNEQFF.

This clone showed up just once. V and J are TRBV19 and TRBJ1-1; no clear D gene. Germline V gives CDR1 LNHDA, CDR2 SQIVND (reference sequence). The CDR3 has 14 amino acids. V lost 3 bases and J lost 1, with 9 bases in between. CDR3 nucleotide sequence: TGTGCCAGTAGTATCCTCCCGAGGAACACTGAAGCTTTCTTT. Translated, it gives CASSILPRNTEAFF. Supplemented by reference TRBV19 and TRBJ1-1, the full variable domain reads DGGITQSPKYLFRKEGQNVTLSCEQNLNHDAMYWYRQDPGQGLRLIYYSQIVNDFQKGDIAEGYSVSREKKESFPLTVTSAQKNPTAFYLCASSILPRNTEAFFGQGTRLTVV.

The rearrangement links TRBV10-3 to TRBJ2-5; D gene unclear. The V and J ends lost 0 bases and 3 bases respectively, with 8 bases between them. There are 14 residues in the CDR3. The germline V gene has CDR1 ENHRY and CDR2 SYGVKD. CDR3: CAISESQWEETQYF. In DNA form, the CDR3 reads TGTGCCATCAGTGAGTCGCAGTGGGAAGAGACCCAGTACTTC.

The rearrangement joins TRBV5-5 to TRBJ2-3, with TRBD2 matching 8 bases. The ends lost 0 bases at V and 1 base at J; junction bases unmatched: 4. The germline gives CDR1 SGHKS, CDR2 YYEKEE (reference sequence). The CDR3 loop spans 16 amino acids. CDR3 coding DNA: TGTGCCAGCAGCTTGGCCTTAGCGGGACGCACAGATACGCAGTATTTT. Residues: CASSLALAGRTDTQYF.

This CDR3 is CASSLVTQSETQYF. The CDR3 bases are TGTGCCAGCAGCTTAGTTACCCAGTCAGAGACCCAGTACTTC. The J gene is TRBJ2-5, the V gene TRBV7-6; D not resolved. Looked up from germline, CDR1 is SGHVS and CDR2 is FNYEAQ. The CDR3 covers 14 residues. The germline V and J ends were trimmed by 1 base and 4 bases, with 10 bases remaining between them.

This rearrangement joins TRBV19 to TRBJ2-5; possible D gene TRBD2, 5 bases. Germline V gives CDR1 LNHDA, CDR2 SQIVND (reference sequence). With 3 bases removed from V and 5 bases from J, the gap between germline ends came to 10 bases. There are 13 residues in the CDR3. The CDR3 bases are TGTGCCAGTAGTATGAACGGCGGGGAGACCCAGTACTTC. Its protein product is CASSMNGGETQYF.

In this sample, this clone turned up many times. Here the CDR3 DNA reads TGTGCCAGTAGTATCCCCCCGACAGGGAATCAGCCCCAGCATTTT. Its translation is CASSIPPTGNQPQHF. This chain joins TRBV19 and TRBJ1-5; 7 nucleotides align to TRBD1. The CDR3 length is 15 residues. Germline-derived CDR1 and CDR2 are LNHDA and SQIVND (reference sequence). The V gene end was trimmed by 3 bases and the J gene end by 4 bases; junction bases not matched to a gene: 6.

This clone was picked up a small number of times. The DNA for the CDR3 is TGTGCCAGCAGCTTAGTAGCGGGAGTCGGCACAGATACGCAGTATTTT. It codes for CASSLVAGVGTDTQYF. The J gene is TRBJ2-3, the V gene TRBV11-2, with 9 nucleotides matching TRBD2. Per the germline V gene, CDR1 is SGHAT and CDR2 is FQNNGV. This CDR3 contains 16 residues. Trimming removed 1 base from V and 1 base from J; junction bases left unmatched: 3.

A single count supports this clone. The identical CDR3 is also encoded by other nucleotide sequences in the sample. The chain has TRBV9 and TRBJ2-1; tentatively, D is TRBD1 (5 bases). The V gene lost 2 bases and the J gene lost 1 base, with 7 bases spanning the gap. The germline CDR1 and CDR2 sequences are SGDLS and YYNGEE. The CDR3 loop spans 14 amino acids. CDR3 residues: CASSVAGSYNEQFF. CDR3 nucleotide sequence: TGTGCCAGCAGCGTGGCAGGGTCCTACAATGAGCAGTTCTTC.

This clone came up once. This chain links TRBV6-1 with TRBJ2-7; 10 bases are a match to TRBD2. CDR1 is MNHNS and CDR2 is SASEGT in the germline V gene. V shed 6 bases and J 6 bases; nucleotides not matched to a gene: 8. The CDR3 has 14 amino acids. CDR3 sequence (DNA): TGTGCCAGCAGAACCGGGACTAGCGCTACCGAGCAGTACTTC. Protein sequence: CASRTGTSATEQYF.

This clone is medium-sized by share. This chain joins TRBV11-2 and TRBJ2-1; TRBD2 is a possible D gene (5 bases). The CDR3 contains 12 residues. V lost 4 bases and J 10 bases, leaving 11 bases between the germline ends. The germline V gene has CDR1 SGHAT and CDR2 FQNNGV. The CDR3 bases are TGTGCCAGCAGCTCGATAGGAGGCGAGCAGTTCTTC. This codes for CASSSIGGEQFF. Full variable domain (remainder filled in from reference TRBV11-2 and TRBJ2-1): EAGVAQSPRYKIIEKRQSVAFWCNPISGHATLYWYQQILGQGPKLLIQFQNNGVVDDSQLPKDRFSAERLKGVDSTLKIQPAKLEDSAVYLCASSSIGGEQFFGPGTRLTVL.

V is TRBV30 and J is TRBJ1-2; 7 nucleotides agree with TRBD1. The CDR3 is 13 residues long. Germline lookup yields CDR1 GTSNPN and CDR2 SVGIG (reference sequence). Trimming took 2 bases from V and 5 from J; bases not matched to a gene: 5. The CDR3 here is CAWSRQGGYGYTF. The CDR3 nucleotides read TGTGCCTGGAGTCGGCAGGGGGGATATGGCTACACCTTC.

The V and J genes are TRBV7-6 and TRBJ2-2, with D perhaps TRBD1 (6 bases). V lost 1 base, J lost 7 bases, and 16 bases lay in between. The length of the CDR3 is 16 residues. Germline V lookup: CDR1 SGHVS, CDR2 FNYEAQ. The chain's CDR3 is CASSLGRGGLVGELFF. The CDR3 region has the DNA TGTGCCAGCAGCTTAGGGAGAGGGGGTTTGGTCGGGGAGCTGTTTTTT.

This chain connects TRBV27 to TRBJ2-1; 11 bases are a match to TRBD2. The CDR3 has 18 amino acids. V was pared by 3 bases and J by 8 bases, with 15 bases of the junction left unmatched. The germline V gene has CDR1 MNHEY and CDR2 SMNVEV (reference sequence). CDR3 sequence reads: CASSLRWSSGRRRDEQFF. In DNA form, the CDR3 reads TGTGCCAGCAGTTTGAGGTGGTCTAGCGGGAGGAGGAGGGATGAGCAGTTCTTC.

The chain has TRBV7-2 and TRBJ2-5; D gene ambiguous. V shed 0 bases and J shed 4 bases, with 3 bases lying between them. CDR3 length: 12 residues. From germline, CDR1 is SGHTA and CDR2 FQGNSA. CDR3 residues: CASSLARETQYF. CDR3 in DNA: TGTGCCAGCAGCTTAGCGCGAGAGACCCAGTACTTC.

This clone was found a few times. In nucleotides, the CDR3 is TGCGCCAGCAGCTTGGTGGCGGTTTCAGGGGAGCTGTTTTTT. Protein product: CASSLVAVSGELFF. The chain couples TRBV5-1 to TRBJ2-2, with D unclear. Germline CDR1 is SGHRS and CDR2 is YFSETQ. CDR3 length: 14 amino acids. V was clipped by 0 bases and J by 8 bases, with 11 bases between them.

The chain couples TRBV2 to TRBJ2-5; TRBD1 might be the D (6 bases). Germline V gene data show CDR1 as SNHLY and CDR2 as FYNNEI. The ends were cut back, 2 bases at V and 5 bases at J, with 9 bases in the middle. This CDR3 contains 13 residues. The CDR3 DNA follows: TGTGCCAGCAGTGAACGAACAGGGGAGACCCAGTACTTC. Residues: CASSERTGETQYF.

The chain employs TRBV7-2 and TRBJ2-7, with no clear D. V lost 4 bases and J lost 4, with 8 bases in between. The CDR3 is 12 amino acids. Per the germline V gene, CDR1 is SGHTA and CDR2 is FQGNSA. CDR3 coding DNA: TGTGCCAGCAGCTCCCTAGGATACGAGCAGTACTTC. Amino acid sequence: CASSSLGYEQYF.

This clone was found a few times. The gene calls are TRBV10-3 and TRBJ1-2; D gene uncertain. Trimming cost V 4 bases and J 4 bases, with 10 bases left between them. From germline, CDR1 is ENHRY and CDR2 SYGVKD. The CDR3 is made up of 13 amino acids. In DNA form, the CDR3 reads TGTGCCATCAGTGCGGGGTCTGGCTATGGCTACACCTTC. As protein: CAISAGSGYGYTF.

This chain connects TRBV7-6 to TRBJ2-6; TRBD1 might be the D (6 bases). The CDR3 sequence is 19 residues long. Germline V gene data show CDR1 as SGHVS and CDR2 as FNYEAQ. With 4 bases removed from V and 0 bases from J, the gap between germline ends came to 19 bases. In nucleotides, the CDR3 is TGTGCCAGCAGCTCAAACGACAGGCCAGATATCTCTGGGGCCAACGTCCTGACTTTC. The encoded protein is CASSSNDRPDISGANVLTF.

This chain links TRBV6-5 with TRBJ1-4, with a possible D match to TRBD1 (6 bases). The germline V and J ends were trimmed by 10 bases and 0 bases, with 9 bases remaining between them. The germline V gene encodes CDR1 MNHEY and CDR2 SVGAGI. There are 13 residues in the CDR3. CDR3: CATSGATNEKLFF. The CDR3 coding sequence is TGTGCCACCTCAGGGGCAACTAATGAAAAACTGTTTTTT.

The V gene is TRBV5-1, the J gene TRBJ2-5, with 9 bases lining up with TRBD1. J gave up 5 bases and V 3 bases, and 5 bases lay outside the gene matches. This CDR3 region has 14 residues. Germline CDR1 is SGHRS and CDR2 is YFSETQ. For the CDR3, the DNA is TGCGCCAGCAGCTGGACAGGGGCGGTTGAGACCCAGTACTTC. As protein: CASSWTGAVETQYF.

This clone came up a few times. The J gene is TRBJ2-2, the V gene TRBV28; D unresolved. Looked up from germline, CDR1 is MDHEN and CDR2 is SYDVKM. CDR3 size: 18 residues. The ends were cut back, 6 bases at V and 3 bases at J, with 23 bases in the middle. For the CDR3, the DNA is TGTGCCAGCAGGCCGGTAATTCTCCGCAAGAACTACACCGGGGAGCTGTTTTTT. This codes for CASRPVILRKNYTGELFF.

The chain has TRBV5-1 and TRBJ2-2; D gene uncertain. From germline, CDR1 is SGHRS and CDR2 YFSETQ. This CDR3 comprises 15 residues. The germline V and J ends were trimmed by 0 bases and 2 bases, with 8 bases remaining between them. The DNA for the CDR3 is TGCGCCAGCAGCTTGGTTGCCCTAAACACCGGGGAGCTGTTTTTT. It encodes CASSLVALNTGELFF.

This sequence joins TRBV6-1 and TRBJ1-1; D perhaps matches TRBD1 (5 bases). The CDR3 extends over 12 amino acids. Looked up from germline, CDR1 is MNHNS and CDR2 is SASEGT. The germline V and J ends were trimmed by 2 bases and 10 bases, with 11 bases remaining between them. This CDR3 reads CASSERGDTAFF. The CDR3 DNA reads as TGTGCCAGCAGTGAACGGGGCGATACAGCTTTCTTT.